The clone carrying this T cell receptor beta chain appeared a few times. Original methodology: From reference gene primer amplification, estimates of nucleated cell counts were derived. Here immunoSEQ multiplex PCR was the method, and the copy in TCRdb shows in-frame clones only, minus some. For V, J and clone size, that table is used; D and trimming come from the DNA. The table lists some 62,000 clones, roughly three quarters of them singletons. This sample was included in a study of blood T cell repertoires in COVID-19. Turning to the study itself: Whether acute or convalescent, the COVID-19 samples came from the United States, Italy and Spain. T cells, B-cell-depleted T cells, or PBMCs provided the cDNA or gDNA that served as material.

Seattle enrolled patients during active infection and tracked them longitudinally. The ends lost 2 bases at V and 7 bases at J; junction bases unmatched: 5. The CDR3 length is 14 residues. Germline assignment: CDR1 SGHRS and CDR2 YFSETQ. The TCR originated in a man aged 55 to 70 with COVID-19, enrolled during active disease. Specimen: peripheral blood. V is TRBV5-1 and J is TRBJ1-4, with 7 positions matching TRBD1. The CDR3 here is CASSFEGAREKLFF. The CDR3 coding sequence is TGCGCCAGCAGCTTTGAGGGGGCGCGTGAAAAACTGTTTTTT.